These T cell receptor beta chains were read from a single sample in a study of monozygotic twins with inflammatory bowel disease. TCRdb reworked the 5' RACE reads into one entry per CDR3 protein, no DNA. Its table lists approximately 380,000 distinct CDR3 sequences. The specimen sequenced was blood. The receptors were gathered from a human donor with ulcerative colitis or Crohn's disease, or a healthy co-twin of an affected twin (not recorded which). CDR3s include the opening cysteine and the closing phenylalanine or tryptophan.

v_call	j_call	cdr3_aa
TRBV29-1	TRBJ1-2	CSAWGGQASKFYGYTF
TRBV7-7	TRBJ2-2	CASSLGGQINTGELFF
TRBV20-1	TRBJ1-4	CSASLGVGEKLFF
TRBV12-3/TRBV12-4	TRBJ2-1	CASRKDRRAYNEQFF
TRBV4-3	TRBJ1-2	CASSQEQSLNYGYTF
TRBV5-6	TRBJ1-4	CASSQGQGGWTNEKLFF
TRBV6-5	TRBJ2-7	CASSYGSTSEQYF
TRBV5-1	TRBJ2-3	CASTLGAAADTQYF
TRBV30	TRBJ1-6	CAWSVGDLNSPLHF
TRBV7-3	TRBJ2-2	CASSLNSAFDTGELFF
TRBV29-1	TRBJ1-2	CSVVGQGHYGYTF
TRBV6-2/TRBV6-3	TRBJ1-1	CASSEQGPAFF
TRBV11-2	TRBJ2-7	CASSFPRLAGLSYEQYF
TRBV30	TRBJ1-1	CAWSYRGLEAFF
TRBV20-1	TRBJ1-5	CSASNLGEGSNQPQHF
TRBV4-1	TRBJ2-5	CASSQVLAGPQTQYF
TRBV28	TRBJ2-3	CASSSTLRADTQYF
TRBV6-1	TRBJ1-4	CASNIGQVYSNEKLFF
TRBV5-1	TRBJ2-7	CASSWGQGVDEQYF
TRBV7-9	TRBJ1-2	CASSTGQIYGYTF
TRBV27	TRBJ2-5	CASSLKGTQETQYF
TRBV5-1	TRBJ1-4	CASSYQDAGVTNEKLFF
TRBV18	TRBJ1-1	CASSPVQGRTEAFF
TRBV20-1	TRBJ2-7	CSAKNLGGQYEQYF
TRBV5-4	TRBJ2-3	CASKKAGLAGGPNTQYF
TRBV13	TRBJ1-2	CASSPVGGNYGYTF
TRBV4-3	TRBJ1-6	CASSQGWGEGSPLHF
TRBV13	TRBJ2-4	CASSPVRAKNIQYF
TRBV20-1	TRBJ1-5	CSARQATLGPQHF
TRBV20-1	TRBJ2-7	CSARDLGFAGYEQYF
TRBV7-3	TRBJ2-1	CASSLMGGGARNEQFF
TRBV6-1	TRBJ2-3	CASSEAGLSTDTQYF
TRBV2	TRBJ2-5	CASRSRTSVKETQYF
TRBV7-3	TRBJ2-1	CASSYVPVGGSRVNEQFF
TRBV4-3	TRBJ2-7	CASSQGGDRGTYEQYF
TRBV18	TRBJ2-7	CASSPPGTATSYEQYF
TRBV6-5	TRBJ2-7	CARTGTPSYEQYF
TRBV7-6	TRBJ1-5	CASSSTLGNQPQHF
TRBV6-1	TRBJ1-5	CASRQDRGVQPQHF
TRBV10-3	TRBJ2-3	CAISGGNTDTQYF
TRBV7-6	TRBJ1-4	CASSLAPGDEKLFF
TRBV19	TRBJ1-2	CASTVDSGYGYTF
TRBV5-1	TRBJ1-1	CASSGSMGNTEAFF
TRBV5-1	TRBJ2-3	CASSLYMGGAISDTQYF
TRBV7-9	TRBJ2-7	CASSFPHSYEQYF
TRBV12-3/TRBV12-4	TRBJ1-1	CASRTSPGGTEAFF
TRBV5-1	TRBJ2-7	CASSPDGDSYEQYF
TRBV20-1	TRBJ1-1	CSARFFNTEAFF
TRBV29-1	TRBJ2-3	CSVEASGGPDTQYF
TRBV20-1	TRBJ2-7	CSARDTGHNSYEQYF
TRBV7-2	TRBJ2-5	CASSLAGHQETQYF
TRBV19	TRBJ1-1	CASSIIDTEAFF
TRBV7-3	TRBJ1-2	CASSFARGIKANYGYTF